This T cell receptor (beta chain) stems from a study of T cells in Graves' hyperthyroidism and ophthalmopathy. Study as a whole: At the time of initial diagnosis and before any treatment, peripheral blood was collected. Whole-study findings and limits: A model built on 13 V-J features separated ophthalmopathy from stable hyperthyroidism. Within blood appeared most thyroid clonotypes that had expanded above 0.001.

Worth noting for this clonotype: What it binds is unknown.

RNA transcripts were the template for amplifying TCR beta CDR3 regions. First-round RT-PCR targeting the TCR CDR3 was performed with the HTBI primer set. TCRdb itself ran the multiplex PCR reads through MiXCR, one entry per CDR3 protein. The sample contains tens of thousands of distinct CDR3 sequences, about 53% of which appear only once. Diagnoses were established using clinical symptoms, serum thyroxine and TRAb, thyroid ultrasound and orbital computed tomography. J was trimmed by 0 bases and V by 6 bases; bases with no gene match: 5. The germline V gene has CDR1 MNHNS and CDR2 SASEGT. There are 14 residues in the CDR3.

Source material: blood. This clonotype originated in a woman aged 55-69 years with Graves' ophthalmopathy. J is TRBJ2-7 and V is TRBV6-1; 7 bases are a match to TRBD1. The CDR3 sequence: CASSLTGLSYEQYF. CDR3 nucleotides: TGTGCCAGCAGCCTGACAGGGCTCTCCTACGAGCAGTACTTC.